The T cell receptor beta chain described here comes from a study of blood T cell repertoires in COVID-19. Across the whole study: Acute and convalescent COVID-19 specimens originated in the United States, Italy and Spain.

The J segment lost 0 bases and the V segment lost 4 bases, leaving 3 bases of the junction unmatched. Germline CDR1 and CDR2: SGHRS and YFSETQ. CDR3 length equals 14 residues. Profiled with immunoSEQ multiplex PCR; TCRdb holds only in-frame clones, not every one. The sample consists of over 200,000 clones, approximately 84% of them appearing once. This receptor was identified in a man in his forties who had recovered from COVID-19. The source material was PBMCs or T cells enriched from blood (not recorded which). This chain links TRBV5-1 with TRBJ2-5; TRBD2 aligns across 7 bases. DNA for the CDR3: TGCGCCAGCAGCCCAAGCGGGAACCAAGAGACCCAGTACTTC. Translated: CASSPSGNQETQYF. Filled out from reference TRBV5-1 and TRBJ2-5, the complete variable domain reads KAGVTQTPRYLIKTRGQQVTLSCSPISGHRSVSWYQQTPGQGLQFLFEYFSETQRNKGNFPGRFSGRQFSNSRSEMNVSTLELGDSALYLCASSPSGNQETQYFGPGTRLLVL.